Shown below are 14 T cell receptor beta chains from a single sample sequenced in a study of vaccination and CD4 T cells after COVID-19 (dated 2022 in TCRdb). The library relied on PCR. Sequencer: Illumina iSeq 100. At the Johns Hopkins FTIC core, DNA from the cultured CD4+ T cells underwent TCR sequencing with the Oncomine TCR Beta short-read assay. The public reads were run again by TCRdb, first through fastp at Q25 and then through MiXCR, and only productive beta chains were kept. Entries are consolidated by CDR3 protein sequence, retaining the most common genes and DNA. The sample table contains fewer than 15,000 distinct CDR3 sequences; only one count was recorded for about 56% of them. About an eighth of the sample lies in the top ten. The sample's treatment or condition label, in plain terms: approximately nine-day PBMC culture with coronavirus spike peptide pools or control peptides (ViraFEST assay).

Their recognized antigens are unknown. Sequencing was carried out using CD4+ T cells from blood, cultured in vitro. These receptors originate from a human donor who had recovered from COVID-19.

The rearrangement links TRBV5-8 to TRBJ2-3; 7 bases match TRBD1. This CDR3 contains 13 residues. The germline V gene encodes CDR1 SGHTS and CDR2 YDEGEE. V was clipped by 4 bases and J by 6 bases; unmatched bases: 5. In nucleotides, the CDR3 is TGTGCCAGCAGCGACCTACAGGGGGATACGCAGTATTTT. Its translation: CASSDLQGDTQYF.

This chain links TRBV20-1 with TRBJ2-7, with D unresolved. Germline CDR1 reads DFQATT; CDR2 reads SNEGSKA (reference sequence). The CDR3 is 14 residues long. Trimming stripped 3 bases from V and 0 bases from J, with 12 bases between. The CDR3 DNA reads as TGCAGTGCTAGTGGGAACCCAACCTCCTACGAGCAGTACTTC. It translates to CSASGNPTSYEQYF.

The chain links TRBV6-1 to TRBJ1-1; 9 bases are shared with TRBD1. With V trimmed by 6 bases and J by 7 bases, 12 bases remained unmatched. Looked up from germline, CDR1 is MNHNS and CDR2 is SASEGT. CDR3 size: 15 residues. The DNA for the CDR3 is TGTGCCAGCAGCACAGGAACAGGGGGCGTGGGTGAAGCTTTCTTT. Translated, it gives CASSTGTGGVGEAFF.

This clonotype was seen only once. This chain uses TRBV24-1 with TRBJ1-2; D remains unclear. Germline V CDR1 and CDR2: KGHDR, SFDVKD. The ends were cut back, 1 base at V and 8 bases at J, with 19 bases in the middle. There are 16 residues in the CDR3. CDR3 in DNA: TGTGCCACCAGTGATTTCAGGTCCAGCGGCTATGGAGGCTACACCTTC. Translated, it gives CATSDFRSSGYGGYTF.

J is TRBJ1-4 and V is TRBV6-5; D gene unclear. V lost 0 bases and J lost 6, with 5 bases in between. This CDR3 region has 13 residues. Germline CDR1 and CDR2: MNHEY and SVGAGI. CDR3 amino acids: CASSYSFYEKLFF. The CDR3 nucleotides are TGTGCCAGCAGTTACTCGTTCTATGAAAAACTGTTTTTT.

The CDR3 reads CASSLVSLARNTDTQYF. CDR3 DNA: TGTGCCAGCAGCTTAGTATCACTAGCTCGAAACACAGATACGCAGTATTTT. J is TRBJ2-3 and V is TRBV11-3; TRBD2 might be the D (6 bases). The CDR3 is 17 residues long. Germline V gives CDR1 SGHNT, CDR2 YENEEA. V was clipped by 1 base and J by 2 bases, with 16 bases between them.

The table lists this clonotype with a few counts. The chain couples TRBV6-1 to TRBJ1-5, with D perhaps TRBD1 (5 bases). The CDR3 totals 14 residues. V dropped 6 bases and J dropped 4 bases, with 13 bases sitting between them. Germline V gives CDR1 MNHNS, CDR2 SASEGT. This chain's CDR3 is CASRSEGPNQPQHF. The CDR3 DNA reads as TGTGCCAGCAGGTCTGAGGGGCCAAATCAGCCCCAGCATTTT.

V gene TRBV6-2 or TRBV6-3 combines with J gene TRBJ1-1; tentatively, D is TRBD1 (6 bases). Trimming cost V 6 bases and J 1 base, with 12 bases left between them. In germline, CDR1 is MNHEY, CDR2 SVGEGT. There are 14 residues in the CDR3. CDR3 residues: CASRLGGPNTEAFF. For the CDR3, the DNA is TGTGCCAGCAGGCTAGGGGGGCCGAACACTGAAGCTTTCTTT.

The sample holds one count of this clonotype. CDR3: CATSDKRGNQPQHF. The CDR3 coding sequence is TGTGCCACCAGTGATAAGAGGGGAAATCAGCCCCAGCATTTT. The chain employs TRBV24-1 and TRBJ1-5; D possibly corresponds to TRBD1 (5 bases). V was trimmed by 3 bases and J by 4 bases, leaving 9 bases between them. This CDR3 has 14 amino acids. From germline, CDR1 is KGHDR and CDR2 SFDVKD.

This clonotype has more than one count but fewer than ten. The chain carries TRBV7-3 and TRBJ1-1; 10 nucleotides agree with TRBD1. V lost 4 bases to trimming and J lost 1 base; unmatched junction nucleotides: 6. Per the germline V gene, CDR1 is SGHTA and CDR2 is FQGTGA. CDR3 length equals 16 residues. DNA for the CDR3: TGTGCCAGCAGCTGGCGAAGGACAGGGGGGAACACTGAAGCTTTCTTT. Translating it yields CASSWRRTGGNTEAFF.

This sequence joins TRBV20-1 and TRBJ2-1, with D maybe TRBD1 (6 bases). This CDR3 is 12 amino acids long. Germline CDR1 is DFQATT and CDR2 is SNEGSKA (reference sequence). Trimming cost V 6 bases and J 10 bases, with 16 bases left between them. CDR3 region: CSALRGLGEQFF. CDR3 in DNA: TGCAGTGCCCTCAGGGGTTTGGGGGAGCAGTTCTTC.

The chain uses TRBV6-2 or TRBV6-3 and TRBJ1-1, with 10 bases fitting TRBD1. Per the germline V gene, CDR1 is MNHEY and CDR2 is SVGEGT. CDR3 length: 14 residues. The V and J ends lost 4 bases and 7 bases, in that order; junction bases with no gene match: 6. CDR3 in DNA: TGTGCCAGCAGTTGGGGACAGGGGTTTGGTGAAGCTTTCTTT. Translation: CASSWGQGFGEAFF.

The chain links TRBV24-1 to TRBJ2-5, with TRBD1 identical over 8 bases. The CDR3 covers 14 residues. The germline gives CDR1 KGHDR, CDR2 SFDVKD. V was clipped by 4 bases and J by 10 bases; unmatched bases: 10. CDR3 nucleotides: TGTGCCACCAGTGACCCCGGAGACAGGGGAGACCAGTACTTC. It yields the protein CATSDPGDRGDQYF.

The chain employs TRBV30 and TRBJ1-5; D is ambiguous. Trimming removed 0 bases at V and 6 bases at J, with 12 bases between. This CDR3 is 14 amino acids long. Germline CDR1 is GTSNPN and CDR2 is SVGIG (reference sequence). CDR3 coding DNA: TGTGCCTGGAGTGTACTAGGCATTGGTCAGCCCCAGCATTTT. Its translation: CAWSVLGIGQPQHF. Filled out from reference TRBV30 and TRBJ1-5, the complete variable domain reads SQTIHQWPATLVQPVGSPLSLECTVEGTSNPNLYWYRQAAGRGLQLLFYSVGIGQISSEVPQNLSASRPQDRQFILSSKKLLLSDSGFYLCAWSVLGIGQPQHFGDGTRLSIL.